Given below is one TCR beta chain in context. This receptor's antigen is unknown. Base qualities are not provided; no much larger clone lies one nucleotide away. The time point tag for this specimen amounts to: before trial treatment. The donors came from RACIN, which was a single-arm phase I dose-escalation trial that paired nivolumab and ipilimumab with aspirin, low-dose cyclophosphamide and low-dose radiotherapy. To be eligible, a patient needed to have an advanced solid tumor that was TIL-negative. According to the germline V gene (reference sequence), CDR1 reads PRHDT and CDR2 reads FYEKMQ. The CDR3, cysteine through phenylalanine, is 15 amino acids long. The entry retains the CDR3 DNA only, 45 bases that are in frame from base 1. V and J are trimmed by 5 bases and 5 bases, and the gene matches miss 10 bases of the junction. This sample is drawn from a study of low-dose radiotherapy and immunotherapy resistance in tumors (dated by TCRdb to the early 2020s). Background for the entire study: In Cohort 1, 0.5 Gy per fraction was delivered every 2 weeks, and a total PTV dose of 6.5 Gy was prescribed. Patients in Cohort 2 were given 1 Gy per fraction every two weeks, for a total of 13 Gy across 26 weeks. Nivolumab and ipilimumab were both given intravenously, with nivolumab at a 240 mg flat dose every two weeks and ipilimumab at 1 mg/kg every six weeks. Every two weeks, patients got intravenous cyclophosphamide at 200 mg/m2, given one day ahead of each radiation and immunotherapy administration. Aspirin 300 mg was taken orally once daily by patients for four cycles, starting on cycle 1 day 1. Randomization of trial participants into treatment groups was not performed. Eight patients were included in the translational analysis: three from the first dose cohort and the first five from the second dose cohort.

TCRdb lists the instrument as Illumina HiSeq 2500. Superscript III and a set of TRAV- and TRBV-specific primers were used to synthesize first-strand cDNA, so that both TCRalpha and TCRbeta chains were covered. A roughly 18-cycle PCR with Phusion amplified the TCRs, pairing a constant-region primer with the adapter that was attached to the V primers. The isolated mRNA was amplified using the MessageAmp II aRNA Amplification Kit, with in vitro transcription performed for 15 to 20 hours at 37 degrees C. The Dynabeads mRNA DIRECT Purification Kit was used to isolate mRNA for TCR sequencing. Indexed Illumina adapters were added in a second approximately 24-cycle Phusion PCR, and the resulting products were purified with AMPure XP beads. Per the authors' processing: Custom Perl scripts pooled TCR sequences encoding the same protein, removed out-of-frame sequences and computed each clonotype's abundance. Any TCR sequence backed by just one read was left out of the analysis. Repertoire metrics included Shannon entropy, Gini index, clonality, richness, and frequency of TCRs shared between repertoires. In-frame beta chains were kept once TCRdb had trimmed the public reads at Q25 with fastp and called clones with MiXCR. Merged by CDR3 protein, the rows form single entries marked with the most common genes and DNA. The V and J calls and clone size are TCRdb's, not the authors'. The sample table records some 57,000 distinct CDR3 sequences; 20% to 25% of these occur just once. About 6% of the sample rests with the top ten.

The source material was PBMCs, sampled before treatment. The chain is assembled from TRBV13 and TRBJ2-3; 7 junctional bases match TRBD2. The TCR was taken from a male donor with prostate cancer. Here is the DNA: TGTGCCAGCAGCCCGCCCCTGACTAGCCGAGATACGCAGTATTTT. Translated, it gives CASSPPLTSRDTQYF.